One sample yielded the 29 T cell receptor beta chains listed below, sequenced in a study of shared clonotypes between healthy human individuals. The protocol was immunoSEQ multiplex PCR, while the TCRdb copy is restricted to in-frame clones and leaves out a portion. The sample consists of under 1,900,000 clones, 97% to 99% of them appearing once. Specimen: naive CD4+ T cells sorted from blood. Subset: CD45RA+ positively selected. Receptors were obtained from a man aged 25-45 years in good health.

The chain is built from TRBV4-1 and TRBJ2-1; 11 nucleotides agree with TRBD2. CDR3 length: 15 residues. Germline lookup yields CDR1 MGHRA and CDR2 YSYEKL. V gave up 3 bases and J gave up 7 bases; unmatched junction bases: 5. CDR3 region: CASSHLAGGRNEQFF. The CDR3 nucleotides read TGCGCCAGCAGCCACTTAGCGGGAGGGAGGAATGAGCAGTTCTTC.

The chain joins TRBV7-2 to TRBJ2-5; the D gene is possibly TRBD1 (5 bases). Trimming left V 4 bases short and J 4 bases short, with 7 bases between. Germline CDR1 and CDR2: SGHTA and FQGNSA. CDR3 length equals 12 residues. This chain's CDR3 is CASSSGIETQYF. The CDR3 DNA sequence: TGTGCCAGCAGCTCAGGGATAGAGACCCAGTACTTC.

The CDR3 protein is CASSLDRVSGNTIYF. As DNA, the CDR3 is TGTGCCAGCTCACTGGACAGGGTCTCTGGAAACACCATATATTTT. The chain recombines TRBV18 with TRBJ1-3; TRBD1 matches at 8 bases. Unmatched junction bases numbered 2, after V lost 4 bases and J lost 0 bases. The CDR3 runs to 15 residues. Germline values: CDR1 KGHSH, CDR2 LQKENI.

With respect to this clone: The same CDR3 also results from other DNA sequences found in this sample. The genes are TRBV19 and TRBJ2-7; D ambiguous. Germline CDR1 and CDR2: LNHDA and SQIVND (reference sequence). V was trimmed by 1 base and J by 1 base, leaving 5 bases between them. The CDR3 has 13 residues. The CDR3 DNA reads TGTGCCAGTAGTATAGGATTATCCTACGAGCAGTACTTC. Translating gives CASSIGLSYEQYF.

Note on this clone: Within the sample, other DNA sequences also encode this same CDR3. This chain uses TRBV5-4 with TRBJ2-2; D gene ambiguous. V dropped 2 bases and J dropped 1 base, with 6 bases sitting between them. Germline V CDR1 and CDR2: SGHNT, YYREEE (reference sequence). CDR3 size: 14 residues. The CDR3 sequence: CASSLGGNTGELFF. CDR3 DNA: TGTGCCAGCAGCTTAGGCGGGAACACCGGGGAGCTGTTTTTT.

This clone has a single count. This chain connects TRBV5-4 to TRBJ2-5, with D possibly matching TRBD1 (6 bases). V shed 2 bases and J shed 4 bases, with 12 bases lying between them. The CDR3 length is 14 residues. Germline loops: CDR1 SGHNT, CDR2 YYREEE (reference sequence). CDR3 coding DNA: TGTGCCAGCAGCTTTCGTCAGGGGCGAGAGACCCAGTACTTC. This encodes CASSFRQGRETQYF.

The chain is built from TRBV19 and TRBJ2-7; 7 bases are a match to TRBD1. CDR1 LNHDA and CDR2 SQIVND come from the germline V gene (reference sequence). This CDR3 contains 14 residues. V shed 5 bases, J shed 0 bases, and the junction held 4 bases outside the gene matches. CDR3 DNA: TGTGCCAGTAGTTTGAGACAGGGCTCCTACGAGCAGTACTTC. It specifies CASSLRQGSYEQYF.

This rearrangement joins TRBV5-4 to TRBJ2-7; D is perhaps TRBD1 (6 bases). The V end was cut by 7 bases, the J end by 2 bases, with 16 bases between. The germline CDR1 and CDR2 sequences are SGHNT and YYREEE (reference sequence). The CDR3 has 14 residues. DNA for the CDR3: TGTGCCAGCCATCAGAGGGGGTCAGCCTACGAGCAGTACTTC. Amino acids: CASHQRGSAYEQYF.

The CDR3 DNA reads TGTGCCAGCAGCTCCCCTAGCGGGAGGGCCCGATCCTACGAGCAGTACTTC. Encoded protein: CASSSPSGRARSYEQYF. The chain employs TRBV7-9 and TRBJ2-7; 12 bases agree with TRBD2. Germline CDR1 and CDR2: SEHNR and FQNEAQ (reference sequence). The CDR3 is 17 residues long. The V and J ends lost 4 bases and 1 base, in that order; junction bases with no gene match: 8.

The rearrangement joins TRBV28 to TRBJ1-1, with D uncertain. Germline V CDR1 and CDR2: MDHEN, SYDVKM. CDR3 length: 13 amino acids. Trimming took off 6 bases at V and 1 base at J, with 9 bases between the two ends. This CDR3 reads CASSHNWNTEAFF. In DNA, the CDR3 is TGTGCCAGCAGCCATAACTGGAACACTGAAGCTTTCTTT.

This CDR3 is CASSADNEQFF. CDR3 nucleotide sequence: TGCGCCAGCAGCGCTGACAATGAGCAGTTCTTC. This sequence joins TRBV5-1 and TRBJ2-1; D remains ambiguous. With 4 bases removed from V and 5 bases from J, the gap between germline ends came to 4 bases. The CDR3 sequence is 11 residues long. CDR1 is SGHRS and CDR2 is YFSETQ in the germline V gene.

Notes on this clone: Other DNA sequences in this specimen translate into the identical CDR3. The V call is TRBV5-1, the J call TRBJ2-7; no clear D. The V gene's germline CDR1 is SGHRS and CDR2 YFSETQ. This CDR3 region has 13 residues. Trimming left V 0 bases short and J 3 bases short, with 7 bases between. The CDR3 spells CASSLGQNYEQYF. CDR3 sequence (DNA): TGCGCCAGCAGCTTGGGGCAGAACTACGAGCAGTACTTC. Full variable domain (rest looked up from reference TRBV5-1 and TRBJ2-7): KAGVTQTPRYLIKTRGQQVTLSCSPISGHRSVSWYQQTPGQGLQFLFEYFSETQRNKGNFPGRFSGRQFSNSRSEMNVSTLELGDSALYLCASSLGQNYEQYFGPGTRLTVT.

The chain employs TRBV18 and TRBJ2-5; possible D gene TRBD2, 6 bases. Trimming removed 3 bases at V and 5 bases at J, with 16 bases between. Germline assignment: CDR1 KGHSH and CDR2 LQKENI. This CDR3 is built from 15 residues. The CDR3, as DNA: TGTGCCAGCTCACCCAGGTGGGGGGATGAGGAGACCCAGTACTTC. This translates into CASSPRWGDEETQYF. Complete variable domain (other parts from reference TRBV18 and TRBJ2-5): NAGVMQNPRHLVRRRGQEARLRCSPMKGHSHVYWYRQLPEEGLKFMVYLQKENIIDESGMPKERFSAEFPKEGPSILRIQQVVRGDSAAYFCASSPRWGDEETQYFGPGTRLLVL.

The chain uses TRBV5-4 and TRBJ2-1, with D tentatively TRBD2 (7 bases). V shed 4 bases and J shed 7 bases, with 24 bases lying between them. The CDR3 loop spans 17 amino acids. In germline, CDR1 is SGHNT, CDR2 YYREEE (reference sequence). CDR3 loop: CASSQGGGGSALNEQFF. Here the CDR3 DNA reads TGTGCCAGCAGCCAGGGAGGCGGGGGCTCGGCATTGAATGAGCAGTTCTTC.

This chain uses TRBV18 with TRBJ1-1; 9 bases are shared with TRBD1. In germline, CDR1 is KGHSH, CDR2 LQKENI. J lost 6 bases, V lost 4 bases, and 6 bases had no gene match. CDR3 length: 14 residues. CDR3 loop: CASSRGTGHAEAFF. CDR3 sequence (DNA): TGTGCCAGCTCACGAGGGACAGGGCACGCTGAAGCTTTCTTT.

This clone has only one observation. V is TRBV5-1 and J is TRBJ2-1; no reliable D call. The length of the CDR3 is 14 residues. The V end lost 0 bases, the J end lost 5 bases, and 9 bases lay between the germline ends. The germline V gene encodes CDR1 SGHRS and CDR2 YFSETQ. In DNA form, the CDR3 reads TGCGCCAGCAGCTTGGCTTCCCGAAACAATGAGCAGTTCTTC. It specifies CASSLASRNNEQFF.

The chain combines TRBV7-2 with TRBJ1-2, with TRBD1 matching 10 bases. CDR3 length: 16 residues. Germline V gives CDR1 SGHTA, CDR2 FQGNSA. The V segment lost 1 base and the J segment 4 bases; nucleotides outside the gene matches: 6. CDR3 DNA sequence: TGTGCCAGCAGCTTAGGAGGGACAGGGGACCTCTATGGCTACACCTTC. This translates into CASSLGGTGDLYGYTF.

The chain couples TRBV12-5 to TRBJ2-1, with D maybe TRBD2 (6 bases). The CDR3 sequence is 16 residues long. Germline V gene sequence: CDR1 LGHNT, CDR2 FRNRAP. Trimming left V 0 bases short and J 2 bases short, with 11 bases between. CDR3: CASGLVLGGTYNEQFF. The CDR3, as DNA: TGTGCTAGTGGTTTGGTACTTGGGGGGACCTACAATGAGCAGTTCTTC.

The chain couples TRBV9 to TRBJ2-2, with 9 bases aligning to TRBD2. The V segment lost 5 bases and the J segment 3 bases; nucleotides outside the gene matches: 11. The V gene's germline CDR1 is SGDLS and CDR2 YYNGEE. The CDR3 covers 17 residues. In DNA, the CDR3 is TGTGCCAGCAGTAGGGCCGGACTAGCGAGGTACACCGGGGAGCTGTTTTTT. It encodes CASSRAGLARYTGELFF.

This chain joins TRBV5-1 and TRBJ2-1, with 10 bases that match TRBD2. Germline V CDR1 and CDR2: SGHRS, YFSETQ. V lost 0 bases, J lost 5 bases, and 5 bases stayed unmatched. The CDR3 has 16 amino acids. CDR3 protein: CASSLGGTSANNEQFF. The DNA of the CDR3 is TGCGCCAGCAGCTTGGGTGGGACTAGCGCTAACAATGAGCAGTTCTTC.

The chain links TRBV19 to TRBJ2-2; 8 positions agree with TRBD2. Losses at the gene ends were 11 bases for V and 0 bases for J; bases not matched to a gene: 2. Germline assignment: CDR1 LNHDA and CDR2 SQIVND (reference sequence). The length of the CDR3 is 13 residues. The CDR3: CAGREANTGELFF. The CDR3 nucleotides are TGTGCCGGGCGGGAGGCGAACACCGGGGAGCTGTTTTTT. The full variable domain, with the rest looked up from reference TRBV19 and TRBJ2-2, is DGGITQSPKYLFRKEGQNVTLSCEQNLNHDAMYWYRQDPGQGLRLIYYSQIVNDFQKGDIAEGYSVSREKKESFPLTVTSAQKNPTAFYLCAGREANTGELFFGEGSRLTVL.

The chain recombines TRBV5-5 with TRBJ2-5; no clear D. CDR1 is SGHKS and CDR2 is YYEKEE in the germline V gene (reference sequence). Trimming took off 0 bases at V and 5 bases at J, with 8 bases between the two ends. The CDR3 covers 13 residues. This CDR3 reads CASSLGGVETQYF. In DNA, the CDR3 is TGTGCCAGCAGCTTGGGTGGGGTGGAGACCCAGTACTTC.

The chain joins TRBV25-1 to TRBJ1-1, with D perhaps matching TRBD1 (5 bases). The V gene lost 3 bases and the J gene lost 11 bases, with 19 bases spanning the gap. Germline V gene sequence: CDR1 MGHDK, CDR2 SYGVNS. CDR3 length equals 14 residues. CDR3 sequence reads: CASSEPGRGFFAFF. DNA for the CDR3: TGTGCCAGCAGTGAGCCGGGTCGGGGGTTTTTCGCTTTCTTT.

This rearrangement joins TRBV28 to TRBJ2-7, with 11 positions matching TRBD2. The ends lost 3 bases at V and 6 bases at J; junction bases unmatched: 7. The CDR3 is 15 residues long. CDR1 and CDR2 from the germline V gene are MDHEN and SYDVKM. CDR3 bases: TGTGCCAGCAGTTTCCCCGGGACTAGCGGTGCCGAGCAGTACTTC. As protein: CASSFPGTSGAEQYF.

This CDR3 is CASTPDLSYEQYF. The CDR3, as DNA: TGTGCCAGCACCCCGGACTTATCCTACGAGCAGTACTTC. The chain couples TRBV6-5 to TRBJ2-7; TRBD2 is a possible D gene (5 bases). The CDR3 consists of 13 residues. Germline V lookup: CDR1 MNHEY, CDR2 SVGAGI. V lost 7 bases to trimming and J lost 1 base, with 11 bases between them.

This chain uses TRBV6-1 with TRBJ2-5, with D perhaps given as TRBD1 or TRBD2 (6 bases each). CDR3 length: 12 amino acids. Germline V gene lookup returns CDR1 MNHNS and CDR2 SASEGT. V lost 8 bases to trimming and J lost 5 bases, with 12 bases between them. CDR3 coding DNA: TGTGCCAGCTTAGGGGGGAGGGAGACCCAGTACTTC. Translation gives CASLGGRETQYF.

The rearrangement uses TRBV29-1 and TRBJ2-1, with D perhaps being TRBD1 or TRBD2 (6 bases each). Germline lookup yields CDR1 SQVTM and CDR2 ANQGSEA. The length of the CDR3 is 14 residues. Deletions cut 7 bases from V and 6 bases from J, with 19 bases between. The CDR3 spells CSALRGVISNEQFF. CDR3 DNA: TGCAGCGCTCTTAGGGGGGTAATATCCAATGAGCAGTTCTTC.

In this sample, this clone turned up once. The CDR3 DNA follows: TGTGCCAGCAGCTTGGGGACAGGAAATAGCAATCAGCCCCAGCATTTT. Its translation is CASSLGTGNSNQPQHF. The chain joins TRBV5-4 to TRBJ1-5, with 7 nucleotides matching TRBD1. After removal of 0 bases from V and 0 bases from J, the junction contained 3 bases not matched to a gene. The CDR3 length is 16 residues. Germline assignment: CDR1 SGHNT and CDR2 YYREEE (reference sequence).

V and J are TRBV7-6 and TRBJ2-5; D gene unclear. Trimming removed 1 base at V and 2 bases at J, with 5 bases between. The CDR3 runs to 13 residues. Germline CDR1 SGHVS, CDR2 FNYEAQ. For the CDR3, the DNA is TGTGCCAGCAGCTTAGGGGTACAAGAGACCCAGTACTTC. Protein: CASSLGVQETQYF.